The T cell receptor (beta chain) described here comes from a study of blood T cell repertoires in COVID-19. The germline gives CDR1 SGDLS, CDR2 YYNGEE. This CDR3 has 18 residues. V was pared by 3 bases and J by 0 bases, with 12 bases of the junction left unmatched. The authors' processing: Researchers report that nucleated cell counts were estimated from reference gene primer amplification. Clones were read by immunoSEQ multiplex PCR, and TCRdb kept only the in-frame ones, dropping some. The V and J calls and clone size come from that table; D and trimming were worked out from the DNA. The table shows approximately 130,000 clones, with around 79% occurring only once.

The sequencing input was peripheral blood. The receptor's source is an elderly man with acute or convalescent COVID-19. J is TRBJ2-1 and V is TRBV9, with 7 bases that match TRBD2. CDR3 residues: CASSGDRGRASSYNEQFF. The CDR3, as DNA: TGTGCCAGCAGCGGAGATCGAGGGAGGGCAAGCTCCTACAATGAGCAGTTCTTC.